A single sample gave rise to the 24 T cell receptor beta chains below, sequenced in a study of blood T cell repertoires in COVID-19. Data came from immunoSEQ multiplex PCR; TCRdb stores just in-frame clones and leaves some out. The sample holds approximately 280,000 clones; approximately 88% are singletons and the top ten take about 1.5%. Specimen: peripheral blood. The receptors derive from a human donor with COVID-19, enrolled during active disease. The donor label of this sample is uncertain.

The J gene is TRBJ2-5, the V gene TRBV18; unclear D gene. With 6 bases removed from V and 0 bases from J, the gap between germline ends came to 8 bases. Germline loops: CDR1 KGHSH, CDR2 LQKENI. The CDR3 length is 13 residues. For the CDR3, the DNA is TGTGCCAGCTCCCTACAGAACCAAGAGACCCAGTACTTC. Translated: CASSLQNQETQYF.

The chain couples TRBV6-1 to TRBJ2-2; the D is unclear. The germline V gene has CDR1 MNHNS and CDR2 SASEGT. This CDR3 comprises 16 residues. Trimming took off 2 bases at V and 8 bases at J, with 18 bases between the two ends. Written as DNA, the CDR3 is TGTGCCAGCAGTGAAAGTGTTGCGGCACCCAGTGGGGAGCTGTTTTTT. The encoded protein is CASSESVAAPSGELFF.

V usage is TRBV25-1 and J usage is TRBJ2-1; TRBD2 matches at 13 bases. This CDR3 contains 17 residues. Trimming at V came to 4 bases and at J to 3 bases, leaving 6 bases not matched to a gene. Germline values: CDR1 MGHDK, CDR2 SYGVNS. Here the CDR3 reads CASSVRTSGRDYNEQFF. In DNA form, the CDR3 reads TGTGCCAGCAGTGTACGAACTAGCGGGAGGGACTACAATGAGCAGTTCTTC.

The chain joins TRBV6-5 to TRBJ2-1, with D hard to call. CDR3 length: 13 amino acids. Germline V CDR1 and CDR2: MNHEY, SVGAGI. Trimming took off 3 bases at V and 5 bases at J, with 8 bases between the two ends. The CDR3 sequence is CASSYGADNEQFF. The DNA for the CDR3 is TGTGCCAGCAGTTATGGAGCAGACAATGAGCAGTTCTTC.

The chain is built from TRBV7-2 and TRBJ1-2; D possibly corresponds to TRBD1 (6 bases). Trimming took off 7 bases at V and 4 bases at J, with 19 bases between the two ends. Per germline, CDR1 SGHTA and CDR2 FQGNSA. The length of the CDR3 is 15 residues. Here the CDR3 reads CASTSWLGAPYGYTF. CDR3 nucleotides: TGTGCCAGCACCTCTTGGTTGGGGGCACCCTATGGCTACACCTTC.

This clone was recorded once. The chain joins TRBV28 to TRBJ1-1; D is uncertain. V lost 3 bases and J lost 7, with 15 bases in between. CDR1 is MDHEN and CDR2 is SYDVKM in the germline V gene. CDR3 length: 14 amino acids. The CDR3 sequence: CASSFSWQVGEAFF. The CDR3 region has the DNA TGTGCCAGCAGTTTCTCATGGCAGGTCGGTGAAGCTTTCTTT. Together with reference TRBV28 and TRBJ1-1, the CDR3 gives the full variable domain: DVKVTQSSRYLVKRTGEKVFLECVQDMDHENMFWYRQDPGLGLRLIYFSYDVKMKEKGDIPEGYSVSREKKERFSLILESASTNQTSMYLCASSFSWQVGEAFFGQGTRLTVV.

The CDR3 loop reads CASSLRTGGITEAFF. The CDR3 nucleotides read TGTGCCAGCAGTCTCCGGACAGGGGGGATCACTGAAGCTTTCTTT. The chain employs TRBV27 and TRBJ1-1; 10 bases are a match to TRBD1. This CDR3 region has 15 residues. Germline trimming cut 5 bases from V and 4 bases from J; bases unmatched to any gene: 7. CDR1 is MNHEY, CDR2 SMNVEV, per germline (reference sequence).

This clone appeared a single time. The DNA for the CDR3 is TGTGCCAGTGCAAGACAGGGGGCGACCTATGGCTACACCTTC. It is translated as CASARQGATYGYTF. V usage is TRBV19 and J usage is TRBJ1-2; 10 bases are a match to TRBD1. Germline loops: CDR1 LNHDA, CDR2 SQIVND (reference sequence). V dropped 8 bases and J dropped 4; count of bases not matched to a gene: 7. This CDR3 is built from 14 residues.

V usage is TRBV30 and J usage is TRBJ1-2, with D perhaps matching TRBD1 (5 bases). CDR1 is GTSNPN, CDR2 SVGIG, per germline (reference sequence). V dropped 4 bases and J dropped 5 bases, with 14 bases sitting between them. The CDR3 has 13 amino acids. Here the CDR3 DNA reads TGTGCCTGGAATCGCCCCGGGGGGTATGGCTACACCTTC. Amino acid sequence: CAWNRPGGYGYTF.

The CDR3 DNA sequence: TGTGCCATCAGTGGACTAGCGGGAGGGAACAACGAGCAGTACTTC. This encodes CAISGLAGGNNEQYF. The chain combines TRBV10-3 with TRBJ2-7; 14 nucleotides align to TRBD2. Germline V gene data show CDR1 as ENHRY and CDR2 as SYGVKD. The CDR3 is made up of 15 amino acids. J was trimmed by 5 bases and V by 4 bases; bases with no gene match: 4.

Comment on this clone: A read error may account for a junction end that differs from germline. This chain joins TRBV28 and TRBJ2-2, with TRBD2 as a possible D gene (6 bases). Germline V lookup: CDR1 MDHEN, CDR2 SYDVKM. There are 11 residues in the CDR3. The CDR3 DNA is TGTGCCAGCAGTTTATGGGGACTTCACCTTTTT. Amino acid sequence: CASSLWGLHLF.

The CDR3 region is CASSRRDTGELFF. CDR3 coding DNA: TGTGCCAGCAGCCGTCGGGACACCGGGGAGCTGTTTTTT. The V gene is TRBV6-5, the J gene TRBJ2-2, with D unresolved. Trimming removed 6 bases from V and 3 bases from J, with 8 bases in between. The CDR3 has 13 residues. CDR1 and CDR2 from the germline V gene are MNHEY and SVGAGI.

Written as DNA, the CDR3 is TGTGCCAGCAGCCCGGCGACAGGGGGCAATGAGCAGTTCTTC. Translated: CASSPATGGNEQFF. The chain carries TRBV3-1 (or the pseudogene TRBV3-2) and TRBJ2-1, with 9 positions matching TRBD1. The V and J ends lost 4 bases and 6 bases, in that order; junction bases with no gene match: 4. The CDR3 runs to 14 residues. Germline loops: CDR1 LGHDT, CDR2 YNNKEL (reference sequence).

The gene calls are TRBV19 and TRBJ2-4, with 7 positions matching TRBD2. The V gene end was trimmed by 4 bases and the J gene end by 9 bases; junction bases not matched to a gene: 12. The CDR3 has 15 amino acids. Germline CDR1 LNHDA, CDR2 SQIVND (reference sequence). CDR3 bases: TGTGCCAGTAGTACGAGACTAGCCGACGGTGGCATTCAGTACTTC. Its protein product is CASSTRLADGGIQYF.

The chain has TRBV5-6 and TRBJ2-7, with TRBD1 matching 9 bases. The germline CDR1 and CDR2 sequences are SGHDT and YYEEEE. V shed 3 bases, J shed 3 bases, and the junction held 4 bases outside the gene matches. The CDR3 length is 14 residues. In nucleotides, the CDR3 is TGTGCCAGCAGCTCCTGGGGACAGGGCTACGAGCAGTACTTC. Its protein is CASSSWGQGYEQYF.

The V gene is TRBV6-5, the J gene TRBJ2-7; TRBD1 matches 7 bases. CDR1 MNHEY and CDR2 SVGAGI come from the germline V gene. V shed 9 bases, J shed 4 bases, and the junction held 12 bases outside the gene matches. The CDR3 contains 14 residues. The CDR3, as DNA: TGTGCCAGTAAGGGACCTGGACAGGAATACGAGCAGTACTTC. This encodes CASKGPGQEYEQYF.

The CDR3 coding sequence is TGCGCCAGCAGTAGTGCGGCCAAAAACATTCAGTACTTC. Amino acid sequence: CASSSAAKNIQYF. This rearrangement joins TRBV4-3 to TRBJ2-4; D not certain. The CDR3 covers 13 residues. Trimming removed 6 bases from V and 1 base from J, with 7 bases in between. Germline assignment: CDR1 LGHNA and CDR2 YSLEER.

In this sample, this clone turned up many times. It is likely a read error, because the conserved phenylalanine at the end of the CDR3 is missing. Because the CDR3's place on the DNA is in doubt, the DNA is left out and the CDR3 is given as listed by TCRdb. This chain links TRBV30 with TRBJ1-2. In germline, CDR1 is GTSNPN, CDR2 SVGIG (reference sequence). The length of the CDR3 is 8 amino acids, counting both ends. CDR3 region: CASEEGPL.

The chain has TRBV24-1 and TRBJ2-1; D is uncertain. Trimming removed 10 bases at V and 9 bases at J, with 12 bases between. Germline V gene sequence: CDR1 KGHDR, CDR2 SFDVKD. The CDR3 contains 11 residues. The CDR3 loop is CATQRLSEQFF. As DNA, the CDR3 is TGTGCCACGCAGAGGTTAAGTGAGCAGTTCTTC.

The chain combines TRBV9 with TRBJ1-3; D is ambiguous. V shed 4 bases and J shed 4 bases, with 9 bases lying between them. The V gene's germline CDR1 is SGDLS and CDR2 YYNGEE. The CDR3 runs 13 residues. DNA of the CDR3: TGTGCCAGCAGCTCCACCTACGGAAACACCATATATTTT. Translated, it gives CASSSTYGNTIYF. Together with reference TRBV9 and TRBJ1-3, the CDR3 gives the full variable domain: DSGVTQTPKHLITATGQRVTLRCSPRSGDLSVYWYQQSLDQGLQFLIQYYNGEERAKGNILERFSAQQFPDLHSELNLSSLELGDSALYFCASSSTYGNTIYFGEGSWLTVV.

This clone has more than one count but fewer than ten. The chain links TRBV11-2 to TRBJ2-7; 12 bases match TRBD2. Per the germline V gene, CDR1 is SGHAT and CDR2 is FQNNGV. The CDR3 consists of 15 residues. Trimming at V came to 5 bases and at J to 6 bases, leaving 8 bases not matched to a gene. The CDR3 reads CASSLGTSGYGEQYF. The CDR3 region has the DNA TGTGCCAGCAGCCTCGGGACTAGCGGGTATGGCGAGCAGTACTTC.

V and J are TRBV28 and TRBJ1-2, with 9 bases aligning to TRBD1. The CDR3 totals 13 residues. With V trimmed by 5 bases and J by 8 bases, 6 bases remained unmatched. Per the germline V gene, CDR1 is MDHEN and CDR2 is SYDVKM. CDR3 sequence reads: CASSPTDRGGYTF. The CDR3, as DNA: TGTGCCAGCAGTCCCACGGACAGGGGCGGCTACACCTTC.

The V call is TRBV10-1, the J call TRBJ2-7; perhaps TRBD1 as D (5 bases). The CDR3 spans 14 residues. Deletions cut 0 bases from V and 7 bases from J, with 13 bases between. Per the germline V gene, CDR1 is WNHNN and CDR2 is SYGVQD (reference sequence). CDR3 amino acids: CASSESGRVGEQYF. The CDR3 bases are TGCGCCAGCAGTGAGTCGGGCAGGGTAGGAGAGCAGTACTTC.

V is TRBV30 and J is TRBJ1-5, with a tentative D call TRBD1 (6 bases). CDR1 GTSNPN and CDR2 SVGIG come from the germline V gene (reference sequence). Trimming stripped 3 bases from V and 11 bases from J, with 14 bases between. CDR3 size: 12 residues. This chain's CDR3 is CAWSSGDMAQHF. CDR3 DNA sequence: TGTGCCTGGAGCTCAGGGGATATGGCCCAGCATTTT.